Sequencing of this TCR beta chain was carried out in a study of response to subunit inactivated influenza vaccine. General study findings and limits: Authors suggested few new T cells are recruited by each seasonal influenza vaccination.

This clonotype was seen a few times. Antigen: not known. TCRdb processed the RT-PCR reads anew with MiXCR; each CDR3 protein has one entry. Of hundreds of thousands of distinct CDR3 sequences in the sample, approximately 18% were seen once. This TCR came from a man aged 45 to 65 who received an inactivated influenza vaccine. The source was PBMCs from blood, collected about 5 days after vaccination.

The CDR3 protein is CASSLARTGDTGELFF. CDR3 nucleotides: TGCGCCAGCAGCTTGGCCCGGACAGGGGACACCGGGGAGCTGTTTTTT. The V gene is TRBV5-1, the J gene TRBJ2-2, with 9 bases aligning to TRBD1. Looked up from germline, CDR1 is SGHRS and CDR2 is YFSETQ. V trimming: 0 bases; J trimming: 3 bases; junction bases outside the gene matches: 3. The CDR3 is made up of 16 amino acids.